This TCR beta chain originates from a study of blood T cell repertoires in COVID-19. Turning to the study itself: Samples representing acute and convalescent COVID-19 were sourced from the United States, Italy and Spain. The cDNA or gDNA used as material had been derived from T cells, B-cell-depleted T cells, or PBMCs.

Sequencing was performed with immunoSEQ multiplex PCR; in TCRdb, only in-frame clones are kept and a portion is missing. The sample records 150,000 to 200,000 clones, 85% to 90% being singletons. V trimming: 4 bases; J trimming: 0 bases; junction bases outside the gene matches: 2. The V gene's germline CDR1 is LNHDA and CDR2 SQIVND (reference sequence). This CDR3 has 16 residues. The clonotype originates from a woman aged 60-70 years with acute or convalescent COVID-19. Sequenced material: peripheral blood. This chain uses TRBV19 with TRBJ1-6, with 8 bases identical to TRBD1. The CDR3 region has the DNA TGTGCCAGTAGTAGGGACAGGAGCTCCTATAATTCACCCCTCCACTTT. It encodes CASSRDRSSYNSPLHF.